This T cell receptor beta chain was identified during a study of OX40 agonist ivuxolimab in advanced cancers. Study information: Given to patients was ivuxolimab, an agonistic anti-OX40 (CD134) antibody. Having had anti-PD-1, anti-PD-L1 or anti-CTLA-4 therapy before was allowed, and roughly 38% had some.

The germline V gene encodes CDR1 SGHTA and CDR2 FQGTGA. The CDR3 has 16 amino acids. Deletions cut 5 bases from V and 2 bases from J, with 16 bases between. Using immunoSEQ multiplex PCR, the repertoire was profiled, and TCRdb retains in-frame clones only, with some absent. The sample yields over 30,000 clones, approximately 78% seen once. In its sample, this clone was seen a few times. The chain links TRBV7-3 to TRBJ2-1; the D gene is possibly TRBD2 (6 bases). The source was CD4+ or CD8+ T cells sorted from blood, collected in a trial of the OX40 agonist ivuxolimab. This clonotype was obtained from an adult with an advanced solid tumor such as melanoma, head and neck, liver or kidney cancer. The CDR3 here is CASSPAPPSAYNEQFF. The CDR3 DNA is TGTGCCAGCAGCCCCGCCCCTCCTAGCGCCTACAATGAGCAGTTCTTC.